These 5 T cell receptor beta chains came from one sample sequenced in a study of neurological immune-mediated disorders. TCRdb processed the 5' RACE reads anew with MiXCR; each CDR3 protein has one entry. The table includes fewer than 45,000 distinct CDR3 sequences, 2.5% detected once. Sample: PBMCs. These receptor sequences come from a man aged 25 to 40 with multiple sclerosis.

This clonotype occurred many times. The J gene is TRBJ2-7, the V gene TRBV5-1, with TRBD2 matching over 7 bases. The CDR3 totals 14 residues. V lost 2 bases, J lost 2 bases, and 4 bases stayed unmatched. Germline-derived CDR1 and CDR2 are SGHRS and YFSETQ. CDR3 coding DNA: TGCGCCAGCAGCTTAGGACTAGTCACCTACGAGCAGTACTTC. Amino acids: CASSLGLVTYEQYF.

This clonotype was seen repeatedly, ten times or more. CDR3 nucleotide sequence: TGTGCCAGCAGCCGCGTGGGGGGGACCACTGAAGCTTTCTTT. Its protein product is CASSRVGGTTEAFF. The chain carries TRBV5-5 and TRBJ1-1, with TRBD1 as a possible D gene (5 bases). This CDR3 is built from 14 residues. V was pared by 4 bases and J by 4 bases, with 14 bases between. Germline CDR1 is SGHKS and CDR2 is YYEKEE (reference sequence).

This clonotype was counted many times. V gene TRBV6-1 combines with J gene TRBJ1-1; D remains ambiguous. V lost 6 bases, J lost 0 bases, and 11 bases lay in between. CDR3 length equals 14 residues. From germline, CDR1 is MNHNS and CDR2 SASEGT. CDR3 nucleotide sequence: TGTGCCAGCAGCAACCGGGTTTTGAACACTGAAGCTTTCTTT. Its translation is CASSNRVLNTEAFF.

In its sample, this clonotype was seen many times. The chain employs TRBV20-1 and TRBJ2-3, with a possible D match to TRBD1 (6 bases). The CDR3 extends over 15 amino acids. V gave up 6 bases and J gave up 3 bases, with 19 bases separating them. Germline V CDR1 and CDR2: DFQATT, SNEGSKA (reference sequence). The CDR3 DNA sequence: TGCAGTGCCACCCGACAGGATTTGGTGACAGATACGCAGTATTTT. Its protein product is CSATRQDLVTDTQYF.

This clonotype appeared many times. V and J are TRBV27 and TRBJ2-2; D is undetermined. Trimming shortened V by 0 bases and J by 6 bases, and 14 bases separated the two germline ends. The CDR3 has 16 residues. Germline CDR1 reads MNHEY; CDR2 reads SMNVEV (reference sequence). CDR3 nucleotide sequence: TGTGCCAGCAGTTTATCGATAGAGCCCCCTCCCGGGGAGCTGTTTTTT. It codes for CASSLSIEPPPGELFF.